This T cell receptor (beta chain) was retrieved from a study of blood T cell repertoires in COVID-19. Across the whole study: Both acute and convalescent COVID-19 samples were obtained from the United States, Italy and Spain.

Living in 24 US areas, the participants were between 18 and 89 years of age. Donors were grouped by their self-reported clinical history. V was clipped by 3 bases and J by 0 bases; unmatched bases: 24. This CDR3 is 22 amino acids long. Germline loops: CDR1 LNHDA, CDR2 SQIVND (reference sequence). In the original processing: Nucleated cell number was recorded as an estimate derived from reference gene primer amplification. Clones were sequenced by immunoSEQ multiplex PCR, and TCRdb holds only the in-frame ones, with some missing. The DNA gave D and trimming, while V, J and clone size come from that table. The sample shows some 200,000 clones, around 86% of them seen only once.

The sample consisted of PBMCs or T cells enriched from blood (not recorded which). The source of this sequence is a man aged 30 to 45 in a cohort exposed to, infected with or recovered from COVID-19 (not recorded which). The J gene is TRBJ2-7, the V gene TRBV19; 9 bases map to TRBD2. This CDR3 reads CASSMLFGRPILAGDDSYEQYF. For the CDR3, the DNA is TGTGCCAGTAGTATGTTATTTGGACGGCCGATTTTAGCGGGAGATGACTCCTACGAGCAGTACTTC. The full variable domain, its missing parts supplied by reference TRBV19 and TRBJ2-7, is DGGITQSPKYLFRKEGQNVTLSCEQNLNHDAMYWYRQDPGQGLRLIYYSQIVNDFQKGDIAEGYSVSREKKESFPLTVTSAQKNPTAFYLCASSMLFGRPILAGDDSYEQYFGPGTRLTVT.